Listed here are 19 T cell receptor beta chains from one sample, sequenced in a study of control samples from healthy donors and cancer patients. TCRdb's table, derived via immunoSEQ multiplex PCR, lists solely in-frame clones and lacks some. Among roughly 130,000 clones listed, roughly 94% were seen once. Sample: PBMCs. The receptor set was obtained from a man aged 60 to 69 with colorectal cancer.

The CDR3 reads CASRRESVLNYGYTF. The CDR3 DNA sequence: TGTGCCAGCAGGAGGGAATCAGTCCTTAACTATGGCTACACCTTC. The genes are TRBV6-5 and TRBJ1-2; D is ambiguous. CDR3 length: 15 residues. Trimming pared 6 bases from V and 1 base from J, leaving 15 bases between. Germline assignment: CDR1 MNHEY and CDR2 SVGAGI.

The chain carries TRBV7-2 and TRBJ1-5, with D uncertain. Trimming took 3 bases from V and 3 from J, leaving 6 bases between them. Germline V gene lookup returns CDR1 SGHTA and CDR2 FQGNSA. There are 13 residues in the CDR3. This chain's CDR3 is CASSFQSNQPQHF. The CDR3 DNA follows: TGTGCCAGCAGCTTCCAGTCCAATCAGCCCCAGCATTTT.

V and J are TRBV7-2 and TRBJ1-1; 7 bases match TRBD1. This CDR3 has 13 residues. Looked up from germline, CDR1 is SGHTA and CDR2 is FQGNSA. Trimming removed 3 bases from V and 4 bases from J; junction bases left unmatched: 2. The CDR3 DNA reads as TGTGCCAGCAGCTTGGGACAGAGCACTGAAGCTTTCTTT. This codes for CASSLGQSTEAFF.

The genes are TRBV28 and TRBJ1-2; perhaps TRBD1 as D (5 bases). V lost 7 bases and J lost 1, with 16 bases in between. This CDR3 contains 15 residues. CDR1 MDHEN and CDR2 SYDVKM come from the germline V gene. CDR3 residues: CASTPTDRNNYGYTF. DNA of the CDR3: TGTGCCAGCACCCCGACTGACAGAAATAACTATGGCTACACCTTC.

This clone was found once. The conserved closing phenylalanine or tryptophan is absent in this CDR3, likely reflecting a read error. The chain couples TRBV7-9 to TRBJ1-1, with TRBD1 matching over 7 bases. Per germline, CDR1 SEHNR and CDR2 FQNEAQ (reference sequence). V was pared by 6 bases and J by 1 base, with 5 bases of the junction left unmatched. The CDR3 covers 14 residues. The CDR3 DNA follows: TGTGCCAGCAGTTTTAGGACAGGGAACACTGAAGCTTTCCTT. Translated, it gives CASSFRTGNTEAFL.

The chain is built from TRBV19 and TRBJ2-7; 8 bases match TRBD1. The CDR3 has 15 residues. J lost 0 bases, V lost 5 bases, and 6 bases had no gene match. Germline loops: CDR1 LNHDA, CDR2 SQIVND (reference sequence). The CDR3 DNA sequence: TGTGCCAGTAGTCACGGGACAGGCGGCTCCTACGAGCAGTACTTC. Translating gives CASSHGTGGSYEQYF. Full variable domain (outside the CDR3, taken from reference TRBV19 and TRBJ2-7): DGGITQSPKYLFRKEGQNVTLSCEQNLNHDAMYWYRQDPGQGLRLIYYSQIVNDFQKGDIAEGYSVSREKKESFPLTVTSAQKNPTAFYLCASSHGTGGSYEQYFGPGTRLTVT.

This chain joins TRBV7-9 and TRBJ1-1, with D hard to call. This CDR3 is built from 14 residues. CDR1 and CDR2 (germline): SEHNR, FQNEAQ (reference sequence). The V and J ends lost 5 bases and 5 bases respectively, with 15 bases between them. The CDR3 sequence is CASSPPSIRTEAFF. The CDR3 DNA follows: TGTGCCAGCAGCCCCCCTAGCATAAGGACTGAAGCTTTCTTT.

The rearrangement links TRBV6-5 to TRBJ1-2; 7 bases are a match to TRBD1. Trimming cost V 11 bases and J 4 bases; bases outside gene matches: 10. The CDR3 covers 13 residues. CDR1 is MNHEY and CDR2 is SVGAGI in the germline V gene. CDR3 region: CAGRRDSLYGYTF. CDR3 coding DNA: TGTGCCGGACGTCGGGACAGCCTCTATGGCTACACCTTC.

The chain has TRBV19 and TRBJ1-1, with 9 bases identical to TRBD1. The trim removed 4 bases at V and 3 bases at J, leaving 6 bases unmatched. Germline CDR1 reads LNHDA; CDR2 reads SQIVND (reference sequence). This CDR3 comprises 15 residues. The CDR3 sequence: CASSTQGAQDTEAFF. The CDR3 coding sequence is TGTGCCAGTAGTACACAGGGGGCCCAGGACACTGAAGCTTTCTTT.

This rearrangement joins TRBV6-1 to TRBJ1-5; D perhaps matches TRBD1 (6 bases). With 2 bases removed from V and 4 bases from J, the gap between germline ends came to 9 bases. CDR3 length: 14 residues. Germline CDR1 MNHNS, CDR2 SASEGT. CDR3 protein: CASSEQGSNQPQHF. DNA for the CDR3: TGTGCCAGCAGTGAACAGGGGTCAAATCAGCCCCAGCATTTT.

This chain uses TRBV5-6 with TRBJ2-3; the match to TRBD2 covers 13 bases. Germline CDR1 SGHDT, CDR2 YYEEEE. The CDR3 is 16 amino acids. Trimming removed 1 base from V and 2 bases from J; junction bases left unmatched: 1. The CDR3 reads CASSLTSGGATDTQYF. The CDR3, as DNA: TGTGCCAGCAGCTTGACTAGCGGGGGGGCCACAGATACGCAGTATTTT.

The chain has TRBV7-8 and TRBJ1-2; D is ambiguous. The CDR3 loop spans 15 amino acids. V lost 4 bases and J 4 bases, leaving 16 bases between the germline ends. Per the germline V gene, CDR1 is SGHVS and CDR2 is FQNEAQ. CDR3 sequence (DNA): TGTGCCAGCAGCTCCAGGCTCCCTTCGGGCTATGGCTACACCTTC. Amino acids: CASSSRLPSGYGYTF.

The rearrangement joins TRBV5-1 to TRBJ2-2; 7 nucleotides align to TRBD1. The germline V gene has CDR1 SGHRS and CDR2 YFSETQ. V lost 1 base, J lost 8 bases, and 5 bases stayed unmatched. The CDR3 is made up of 14 amino acids. The CDR3 loop is CASSLSGGQGELFF. As DNA, the CDR3 is TGCGCCAGCAGCTTGTCAGGGGGACAAGGGGAGCTGTTTTTT. Looking up the rest from reference TRBV5-1 and TRBJ2-2 gives the full variable domain: KAGVTQTPRYLIKTRGQQVTLSCSPISGHRSVSWYQQTPGQGLQFLFEYFSETQRNKGNFPGRFSGRQFSNSRSEMNVSTLELGDSALYLCASSLSGGQGELFFGEGSRLTVL.

V is TRBV6-2 or TRBV6-3 and J is TRBJ1-5; maybe TRBD1 (6 bases). This CDR3 region has 17 residues. Trimming cost V 0 bases and J 2 bases, with 14 bases left between them. Per the germline V gene, CDR1 is MNHEY and CDR2 is SVGEGT. The CDR3 loop is CASSYSSGGPGNQPQHF. Here the CDR3 DNA reads TGTGCCAGCAGTTACTCGAGTGGGGGGCCAGGCAATCAGCCCCAGCATTTT.

As for this clone: Additional DNA sequences in this sample encode the identical CDR3. This chain uses TRBV27 with TRBJ2-7; D not certain. V lost 0 bases and J lost 5, with 8 bases in between. Germline assignment: CDR1 MNHEY and CDR2 SMNVEV (reference sequence). The CDR3 sequence is 13 residues long. CDR3 in amino acids: CASSLSPIHEQYF. In DNA, the CDR3 is TGTGCCAGCAGTTTATCGCCTATCCACGAGCAGTACTTC.

The J gene is TRBJ1-1, the V gene TRBV5-4; maybe TRBD1 (5 bases). The V end lost 4 bases, the J end lost 1 base, and 20 bases lay between the germline ends. CDR1 is SGHNT, CDR2 YYREEE, per germline (reference sequence). CDR3 length: 17 residues. CDR3 nucleotides: TGTGCCAGCAGCCCGAAAACCTTCACAGGCCCGAACACTGAAGCTTTCTTT. It translates to CASSPKTFTGPNTEAFF.

This rearrangement joins TRBV19 to TRBJ1-5, with a possible D match to TRBD1 (6 bases). The germline V and J ends were trimmed by 3 bases and 6 bases, with 24 bases remaining between them. There are 18 residues in the CDR3. Looked up from germline, CDR1 is LNHDA and CDR2 is SQIVND (reference sequence). The CDR3 coding sequence is TGTGCCAGTAGTATCCCCCGGGGGCGGGGAGGTGTCAGTCAGCCCCAGCATTTT. It yields the protein CASSIPRGRGGVSQPQHF.

The rearrangement joins TRBV18 to TRBJ1-2, with 7 bases aligning to TRBD1. With V trimmed by 4 bases and J by 3 bases, 5 bases remained unmatched. The V gene's germline CDR1 is KGHSH and CDR2 LQKENI. The CDR3 sequence is 14 residues long. Here the CDR3 reads CASSLGRGHYGYTF. Written as DNA, the CDR3 is TGTGCCAGCTCACTAGGGAGGGGGCACTATGGCTACACCTTC.

The rearrangement links TRBV5-1 to TRBJ2-5, with D perhaps TRBD2 (7 bases). CDR1 is SGHRS and CDR2 is YFSETQ in the germline V gene. V gave up 5 bases and J gave up 2 bases, with 16 bases separating them. This CDR3 has 15 amino acids. The CDR3 sequence is CASSMNGGQQETQYF. The CDR3 coding sequence is TGCGCCAGCAGTATGAACGGGGGGCAACAAGAGACCCAGTACTTC.